The clone carrying this T cell receptor (beta chain) was recorded at least ten times. V was clipped by 1 base and J by 6 bases, with 20 bases between them. The CDR3 is 16 amino acids. Germline CDR1 is SGHDT and CDR2 is YYEEEE. Some clones are missing from TCRdb's copy, which holds only in-frame ones; the method was immunoSEQ multiplex PCR. The sample shows 150,000 to 200,000 clones, approximately 88% of them seen only once. The data belong to a study of blood T cell repertoires in COVID-19. Resolution of symptoms, clearance, or two negative PCRs was present in recovered Cohort 3 donors. Source material: PBMCs or T cells enriched from blood (not recorded which). The sequence derives from a woman aged 55-70 years who had recovered from COVID-19. The chain combines TRBV5-6 with TRBJ2-7; perhaps TRBD1 as D (6 bases). In DNA form, the CDR3 reads TGTGCCAGCAGCTTGTTCGGGACACAGATTGCCGGCGAGCAGTACTTC. It specifies CASSLFGTQIAGEQYF.